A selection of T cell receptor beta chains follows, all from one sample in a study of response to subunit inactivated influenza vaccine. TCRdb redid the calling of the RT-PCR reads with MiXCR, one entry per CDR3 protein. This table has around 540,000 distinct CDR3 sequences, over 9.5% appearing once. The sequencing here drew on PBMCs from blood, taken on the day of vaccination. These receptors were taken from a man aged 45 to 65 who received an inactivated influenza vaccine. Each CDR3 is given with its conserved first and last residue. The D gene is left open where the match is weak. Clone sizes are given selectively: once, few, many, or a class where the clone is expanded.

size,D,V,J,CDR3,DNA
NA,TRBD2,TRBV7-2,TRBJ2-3,CASSLSSGSTGDTQYF,TGTGCCAGCAGCTTGTCTAGCGGGAGTACAGGGGATACGCAGTATTTT
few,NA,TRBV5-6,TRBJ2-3,CASSYPHTDTQYF,TGTGCCAGCAGCTACCCCCACACAGATACGCAGTATTTT
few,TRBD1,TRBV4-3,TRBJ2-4,CASSQFPGQGRNIQYF,TGCGCCAGCAGCCAATTTCCGGGACAGGGGAGAAACATTCAGTACTTC
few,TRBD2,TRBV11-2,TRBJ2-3,CASSLVGLAGGSTDTQYF,TGTGCCAGCAGCTTAGTGGGACTAGCGGGGGGGAGCACAGATACGCAGTATTTT
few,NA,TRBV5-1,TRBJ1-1,CASSFRGADAEAFF,TGCGCCAGCAGCTTTAGGGGCGCGGACGCTGAAGCTTTCTTT
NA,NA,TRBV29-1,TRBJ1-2,CSVEVRANYGYTF,TGCAGCGTTGAGGTCAGAGCTAACTATGGCTACACCTTC
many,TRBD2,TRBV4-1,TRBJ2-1,CASSRGGGYNEQFF,TGCGCCAGCAGCCGAGGCGGGGGGTACAATGAGCAGTTCTTC
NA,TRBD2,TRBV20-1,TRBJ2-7,CSAREGSGGRYEQYF,TGCAGTGCTAGGGAGGGTAGCGGGGGCCGGTACGAGCAGTACTTC
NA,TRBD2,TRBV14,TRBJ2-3,CASSHRGLADYTDTQYF,TGTGCCAGCAGCCACCGGGGACTAGCGGATTACACAGATACGCAGTATTTT
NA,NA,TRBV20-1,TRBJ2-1,CSATLGPLSYNEQFF,TGCAGTGCTACCTTAGGCCCCCTGTCCTACAATGAGCAGTTCTTC